Presented here are 21 T cell receptor beta chains from one specimen sequenced in a study of neurological immune-mediated disorders. TCRdb reanalysed the 5' RACE reads using MiXCR and keeps one entry per CDR3 protein. The sample has over 45,000 distinct CDR3 sequences, around 5.3% seen once. Sequencing used CD4+ T cells from blood. These receptors were collected from a young woman with multiple sclerosis.

At least ten counts were recorded for this clonotype. The chain combines TRBV7-8 with TRBJ2-1; tentatively, D is TRBD1 or TRBD2 (6 bases each). Trimming removed 5 bases from V and 9 bases from J, with 17 bases in between. CDR3 length: 14 residues. CDR1 and CDR2 from the germline V gene are SGHVS and FQNEAQ. The DNA for the CDR3 is TGTGCCAGCAGCAGGGGGGACTCCCGCGGTGAGCAGTTCTTC. It encodes CASSRGDSRGEQFF.

This clonotype has at least ten counts. The chain has TRBV20-1 and TRBJ2-7; D gene uncertain. CDR1 is DFQATT, CDR2 SNEGSKA, per germline (reference sequence). The ends were cut back, 4 bases at V and 6 bases at J, with 22 bases in the middle. The CDR3 has 15 amino acids. The CDR3 coding sequence is TGCAGTGCTACGCCCCCCCCGGGTCGCCTCTCCGAGCAGTACTTC. Its protein product is CSATPPPGRLSEQYF.

This clonotype was counted ten times or more. The rearrangement links TRBV6-5 to TRBJ2-3; D gene ambiguous. Germline lookup yields CDR1 MNHEY and CDR2 SVGAGI. With 8 bases removed from V and 2 bases from J, the gap between germline ends came to 11 bases. CDR3 length equals 13 residues. The chain's CDR3 is CASSTKITDTQYF. CDR3 bases: TGTGCCAGCTCGACAAAGATCACAGATACGCAGTATTTT.

This clonotype has a count of ten or more. The chain is built from TRBV10-3 and TRBJ1-5; D remains ambiguous. V gave up 4 bases and J gave up 0 bases, with 7 bases separating them. The CDR3 loop spans 14 amino acids. Germline CDR1 reads ENHRY; CDR2 reads SYGVKD. DNA for the CDR3: TGTGCCATCAGTGTAGGCGATAGCAATCAGCCCCAGCATTTT. Amino acid sequence: CAISVGDSNQPQHF.

This clonotype was seen at least ten times. The chain combines TRBV20-1 with TRBJ1-5, with D perhaps matching TRBD1 (6 bases). This CDR3 is 14 amino acids long. Per germline, CDR1 DFQATT and CDR2 SNEGSKA (reference sequence). V was cut by 6 bases and J by 1 base, with 13 bases left in between. Written as DNA, the CDR3 is TGCAGTGCCATCCCAGGACAGAGCAATCAGCCCCAGCATTTT. Translation: CSAIPGQSNQPQHF.

This clonotype was recorded many times. This chain connects TRBV12-3 or TRBV12-4 to TRBJ1-1, with D uncertain. This CDR3 spans 15 amino acids. V was trimmed by 7 bases and J by 6 bases, leaving 21 bases between them. The CDR3 DNA reads as TGTGCCAGCACACTGCCGGGTCCCAACTGGGCTGAAGCTTTCTTT. Protein product: CASTLPGPNWAEAFF.

This clonotype was seen repeatedly, ten times or more. The chain recombines TRBV10-3 with TRBJ1-1, with D perhaps TRBD1 (6 bases). CDR1 ENHRY and CDR2 SYGVKD come from the germline V gene. V was pared by 10 bases and J by 1 base, with 13 bases between. The length of the CDR3 is 13 residues. The CDR3 here is CATRQAPNTEAFF. CDR3 coding DNA: TGTGCCACACGACAGGCCCCGAACACTGAAGCTTTCTTT.

The genes are TRBV12-5 and TRBJ2-2; tentative D call: TRBD1 (7 bases). The CDR3 runs to 16 residues. Per the germline V gene, CDR1 is LGHNT and CDR2 is FRNRAP. The V gene lost 2 bases and the J gene lost 5 bases, with 15 bases spanning the gap. The CDR3 DNA reads as TGTGCTAGTGGTTTGCTTGGACAGGCGGGGACCGGGGAGCTGTTTTTT. This encodes CASGLLGQAGTGELFF.

This clonotype was seen many times. The chain uses TRBV9 and TRBJ1-1; D call uncertain. CDR1 and CDR2 (germline): SGDLS, YYNGEE. V lost 1 base to trimming and J lost 0 bases, with 13 bases between them. The CDR3 spans 16 residues. Written as DNA, the CDR3 is TGTGCCAGCAGCGTATCCGCCAGCTCCATGAACACTGAAGCTTTCTTT. It is translated as CASSVSASSMNTEAFF.

This clonotype has ten or more counts. The chain couples TRBV28 to TRBJ1-2; D is ambiguous. The CDR3 is made up of 15 amino acids. The germline V gene encodes CDR1 MDHEN and CDR2 SYDVKM. V gave up 1 base and J gave up 4 bases, with 13 bases separating them. For the CDR3, the DNA is TGTGCCAGCAGTTTATCAAACCGACAAACCTATGGCTACACCTTC. This encodes CASSLSNRQTYGYTF.

This clonotype showed up many times. This chain links TRBV3-1 with TRBJ1-2, with TRBD1 identical over 7 bases. CDR1 and CDR2 from the germline V gene are LGHDT and YNNKEL (reference sequence). The CDR3 has 13 amino acids. V lost 2 bases to trimming and J lost 4 bases; unmatched junction nucleotides: 1. The CDR3 nucleotides read TGTGCCAGCAGCCAACGACAGGGCTATGGCTACACCTTC. As protein: CASSQRQGYGYTF. Full variable domain (rest looked up from reference TRBV3-1 and TRBJ1-2): DTAVSQTPKYLVTQMGNDKSIKCEQNLGHDTMYWYKQDSKKFLKIMFSYNNKELIINETVPNRFSPKSPDKAHLNLHINSLELGDSAVYFCASSQRQGYGYTFGSGTRLTVV.

This clonotype has a count of ten or more. The chain joins TRBV9 to TRBJ1-1; maybe TRBD1 (6 bases). The CDR3 loop spans 16 amino acids. V lost 3 bases and J lost 0, with 15 bases in between. Germline V lookup: CDR1 SGDLS, CDR2 YYNGEE. CDR3 coding DNA: TGTGCCAGCAGCGGGCGACAGGTTCTACTGAACACTGAAGCTTTCTTT. Translating gives CASSGRQVLLNTEAFF.

This clonotype was observed at least ten times. The genes are TRBV28 and TRBJ1-5; D is unclear. Trimming took 3 bases from V and 4 from J, leaving 22 bases between them. The CDR3 runs 18 residues. Germline loops: CDR1 MDHEN, CDR2 SYDVKM. The CDR3 bases are TGTGCCAGCAGTTTCCGGCATCGTGCTGGGGTGGGAAATCAGCCCCAGCATTTT. Its protein is CASSFRHRAGVGNQPQHF.

This clonotype was detected many times. At one boundary the junction diverges from the germline segment, which might be a read error. The rearrangement joins TRBV7-9 to TRBJ1-1, with 7 bases lining up with TRBD1. CDR3 length equals 15 residues. From germline, CDR1 is SEHNR and CDR2 FQNEAQ (reference sequence). CDR3 loop: CASSIATGMGTEAFF. In DNA, the CDR3 is TGTGCCAGCAGCATAGCGACAGGGATGGGCACTGAAGCTTTCTTT.

The chain couples TRBV9 to TRBJ2-1; 7 bases line up with TRBD2. The CDR3 loop spans 15 amino acids. Germline CDR1 SGDLS, CDR2 YYNGEE. V lost 7 bases and J lost 2; bases outside the gene matches: 9. The CDR3 loop reads CASQRAGDPYNEQFF. CDR3 coding DNA: TGTGCCAGCCAGAGGGCGGGAGACCCCTACAATGAGCAGTTCTTC.

Sample share makes this clonotype medium-sized. This rearrangement joins TRBV20-1 to TRBJ1-1; D is unclear. V shed 3 bases and J shed 0 bases, with 8 bases lying between them. This CDR3 spans 13 amino acids. Germline CDR1 is DFQATT and CDR2 is SNEGSKA (reference sequence). CDR3 sequence reads: CSARASMNTEAFF. CDR3 DNA sequence: TGCAGTGCTAGGGCCTCGATGAACACTGAAGCTTTCTTT.

This clonotype was counted ten times or more. The chain links TRBV20-1 to TRBJ1-3, with a tentative D call TRBD1 (6 bases). CDR1 and CDR2 from the germline V gene are DFQATT and SNEGSKA (reference sequence). This CDR3 has 11 residues. V gave up 3 bases and J gave up 11 bases, with 11 bases separating them. DNA for the CDR3: TGCAGTGCTAGGGATCGGACAGCCATATATTTT. This codes for CSARDRTAIYF.

This clonotype was counted many times. The chain combines TRBV15 with TRBJ2-2; D unresolved. Germline V lookup: CDR1 LNHNV, CDR2 YYDKDF (reference sequence). The CDR3 loop spans 18 amino acids. With 1 base removed from V and 4 bases from J, the gap between germline ends came to 19 bases. The chain's CDR3 is CATSRVSSPNVGTGELFF. CDR3 nucleotide sequence: TGTGCCACCAGCAGAGTGTCCAGCCCCAACGTCGGCACCGGGGAGCTGTTTTTT.

This clonotype was seen many times. The chain uses TRBV10-3 and TRBJ1-1; 7 positions match TRBD1. V was clipped by 4 bases and J by 0 bases; unmatched bases: 8. The CDR3 contains 16 residues. The germline V gene has CDR1 ENHRY and CDR2 SYGVKD. The CDR3 reads CAISVDRNRMNTEAFF. In nucleotides, the CDR3 is TGTGCCATCAGTGTGGACAGGAATCGCATGAACACTGAAGCTTTCTTT.

This clonotype came up many times. The chain is built from TRBV20-1 and TRBJ2-3, with a possible D match to TRBD2 (6 bases). The germline gives CDR1 DFQATT, CDR2 SNEGSKA (reference sequence). This CDR3 has 15 residues. Between the trimmed V and J ends, which lost 3 bases and 3 bases, there was a span of 16 bases. The CDR3 nucleotides read TGCAGTGCTAGTGTCATGCGGGGCAATACAGATACGCAGTATTTT. This encodes CSASVMRGNTDTQYF.

This clonotype occurred many times. The rearrangement joins TRBV6-1 to TRBJ2-4; D gene unclear. Germline V gene sequence: CDR1 MNHNS, CDR2 SASEGT. With 6 bases removed from V and 5 bases from J, the gap between germline ends came to 11 bases. The CDR3 extends over 13 amino acids. CDR3 bases: TGTGCCAGCAGCGTACCCATGGAAAACATTCAGTACTTC. Translation: CASSVPMENIQYF.